This T cell receptor (beta chain) derives from a study of T cell responses to AZD1222 COVID-19 vaccine. Produced via immunoSEQ multiplex PCR; TCRdb's table is partial and in-frame only. The table shows some 110,000 clones, with around 91% occurring only once. Trimming stripped 1 base from V and 5 bases from J, with 12 bases between. CDR3 size: 16 residues. Germline V gene data show CDR1 as MGHRA and CDR2 as YSYEKL. This clonotype originated in an adult in good health. The rearrangement links TRBV4-1 to TRBJ1-6; maybe TRBD1 (6 bases). The source material was peripheral blood, sampled on day 0 of AZD1222 vaccination. CDR3 amino acids: CASSQGRTVDNSPLHF. CDR3 nucleotides: TGCGCCAGCAGCCAAGGGCGGACAGTAGATAATTCACCCCTCCACTTT.